This T cell receptor (beta chain) was sequenced for a study of T cells in localized non-small cell lung cancer (dated by TCRdb to 2020 to 2022). In the study overall: Comparing tumors with uninvolved tumor-adjacent lungs, the study looked at the T cell repertoires of fewer than 250 patients with early-stage NSCLC. The cohort was made up of under 250 treatment-naive NSCLC patients whose localized lung tumors had been resected. A mean age of 66.3 years was recorded for the NSCLC patients, of whom around 140 were male and 95 to 110 were female.

Counted from cysteine to phenylalanine, this CDR3 has 17 amino acids. The DNA shown is the 51-base CDR3, in frame from base 1. Unmatched junction bases come to 11, with V trimmed by 5 bases and J by 2 bases. The germline V gene (reference sequence) sets CDR1 to MNHEY and CDR2 to SMNVEV. About this clone: Its antigen has not been determined. Within one base of it there is no much larger clone, and no base qualities were kept.

Summary of the overall study and its limitations: A median of approximately 55 of the top 100 tumor clones were detected in paired uninvolved adjacent lung, and 28 of these tumor clones were also found among the top 100 clones of the paired uninvolved adjacent lung. Because the study design was exploratory, TCR variables were selected using unadjusted p-values without false-discovery rate correction. Higher blood T cell density associated with longer overall survival, while higher adjacent-lung clonality associated with shorter survival. Uninvolved tumor-adjacent lung showed the highest T cell clonality, higher than tumor, which suggests more focused antigenic responses in the adjacent lung. Because multi-region sequencing of the tumors was not done, intratumor heterogeneity could not be ruled out.

The immunoSEQ Assay was used to sequence TCR beta CDR3 regions from DNA. The paper's data handling went like this. T cell density was computed as TCR beta template counts normalized to usable DNA estimated by amplifying housekeeping genes. Using the preseqR package, richness was estimated by extrapolating to 120,000 templates for tissue samples and 400,000 templates for PBMC samples. Clonality was defined as one minus Pielou's evenness. Differential abundance testing on productive amino-acid clonotypes, with a minimum total count of 5 and an alpha of 0.1, was used to identify tissue-enriched TCRs. The Jaccard Index and the Morisita Overlap Index were used to quantify repertoire overlap between compartments. GLIPH clustered TCR beta CDR3s with public tetramer-defined viral CDR3s; viral motifs required at least three viral sequences plus V-gene enrichment. TCRdb provides this immuneACCESS table in a form limited to in-frame rearrangements. Some clones are lacking; in checked studies, under half of them reflect an unresolved V gene, and why the rest are absent is not known. That table furnishes V, J and clone size, whereas the DNA furnished D and trimming. For this sample the table gives 130,000 or so clones, of which around 89% were detected only once. Around 1.7% of the sample comes from the top ten.

At diagnosis, peripheral blood, uninvolved tumor-adjacent lung and tumor were collected and stored as a combination of fresh-frozen and FFPE material. For TCR repertoire profiling, blood samples were analyzed in the form of peripheral blood mononuclear cells. The sample was peripheral blood, taken before any cancer treatment. The sequence links TRBV27 to TRBJ2-7; TRBD2 fits 11 bases in the junction. The clonotype originates from a female donor older than 55 with stage I lung adenocarcinoma. The DNA is as follows: TGTGCCAGCAGTGGGGGGCGAGGGACTAGCGGTACCTACGAGCAGTACTTC. This sequence encodes CASSGGRGTSGTYEQYF.